This T cell receptor (beta chain) appears in the sequencing data of a study of T cells in Graves' hyperthyroidism and ophthalmopathy. Hyperthyroidism had been newly diagnosed in patients aged 18 to 65, and its duration was under 2 months. Diagnoses rested on clinical symptoms, serum thyroxine and TRAb, thyroid ultrasound and orbital computed tomography. This clonotype was seen many times. From RNA transcripts, TCR beta CDR3 regions were amplified. First-round RT-PCR with HTBI primers amplified the TCR CDR3 region. MiXCR was run by TCRdb on the multiplex PCR reads, yielding one entry per CDR3 protein. The sample contains fewer than 600,000 distinct CDR3 sequences, approximately 15% of which appear only once. Germline V gives CDR1 SNHLY, CDR2 FYNNEI. This CDR3 is 14 amino acids long. V was pared by 7 bases and J by 5 bases, with 4 bases of the junction left unmatched.

This TCR was recovered from a woman aged 18 to 35 with Graves' hyperthyroidism. The chain combines TRBV2 with TRBJ2-7; 14 positions agree with TRBD2. The sample consisted of blood. The DNA of the CDR3 is TGTGCCAGCAACACGGGACTAGCGGGAGACGAGCAGTACGTC. It translates to CASNTGLAGDEQYV.